In its sample, the clone carrying this T cell receptor (beta chain) was seen many times. Antigen unknown. This entry is derived from a study of spatial heterogeneity in lung cancer. The V gene end was trimmed by 4 bases and the J gene end by 5 bases; junction bases not matched to a gene: 7. The CDR3 runs 14 residues. Germline CDR1 and CDR2: SGHRS and YFSETQ. The study's findings and limits: Tracking of tumor mutation counts was seen in expanded intratumoral alpha and beta TCR counts.

Time point indicated: sample taken at primary tumor resection. TCRdb processed the 5' RACE reads anew with MiXCR; each CDR3 protein has one entry. The sample yields 7,200 or so distinct CDR3 sequences, approximately 12% seen once. The TCR originated in a male donor with early-stage non-small cell lung cancer. Sequenced here: lung tumor tissue, sampled at surgery. This sequence joins TRBV5-1 and TRBJ1-1; 8 bases are shared with TRBD1. CDR3: CASSPLTGGTEAFF. The CDR3 DNA is TGCGCCAGCAGCCCATTAACAGGGGGGACTGAAGCTTTCTTT.